These 19 T cell receptor beta chains originate from one sample sequenced in a study of blood T cell repertoires in COVID-19. Generated by immunoSEQ multiplex PCR, the TCRdb table keeps only in-frame clones and is missing some. Of approximately 290,000 clones in the sample, about 90% are singletons; the top ten hold about 2%. Sequenced material: peripheral blood. The receptors were gathered from a man younger than 35 with active or convalescent COVID-19.

The rearrangement links TRBV28 to TRBJ2-7; TRBD2 is a possible D gene (7 bases). Per the germline V gene, CDR1 is MDHEN and CDR2 is SYDVKM. There are 14 residues in the CDR3. V lost 8 bases and J 2 bases, leaving 16 bases between the germline ends. In DNA, the CDR3 is TGTGCCAGCTCCGCTTTAGGGGGGGCCTACGAGCAGTACTTC. It is translated as CASSALGGAYEQYF.

This chain connects TRBV19 to TRBJ2-1, with 10 bases matching TRBD2. Germline CDR1 and CDR2: LNHDA and SQIVND (reference sequence). Trimming removed 1 base from V and 8 bases from J; junction bases left unmatched: 11. The CDR3 is 17 residues long. For the CDR3, the DNA is TGTGCCAGTAGTATAGGAGCTAGCGGGAGAAAGTCCGATGAGCAGTTCTTC. Translating gives CASSIGASGRKSDEQFF.

The rearrangement joins TRBV5-1 to TRBJ2-5, with 8 bases lining up with TRBD2. The J segment lost 1 base and the V segment lost 4 bases, leaving 6 bases of the junction unmatched. Per germline, CDR1 SGHRS and CDR2 YFSETQ. This CDR3 is 15 amino acids long. The CDR3 nucleotides read TGCGCCAGCAGCGCCGCTAGCGGGCCCCAAGAGACCCAGTACTTC. It specifies CASSAASGPQETQYF.

The genes are TRBV9 and TRBJ1-1, with 10 positions matching TRBD1. Losses at the gene ends were 0 bases for V and 0 bases for J; bases not matched to a gene: 5. The V gene's germline CDR1 is SGDLS and CDR2 YYNGEE. The CDR3 is made up of 17 amino acids. The CDR3 spells CASSVVETGGMNTEAFF. In DNA form, the CDR3 reads TGTGCCAGCAGCGTAGTGGAGACAGGGGGCATGAACACTGAAGCTTTCTTT.

The CDR3 DNA is TGTGCCAGCAGCTCCAGAGACTCCACAGATACGCAGTATTTT. It is translated as CASSSRDSTDTQYF. The gene calls are TRBV7-8 and TRBJ2-3; D remains unclear. The V end lost 4 bases, the J end lost 2 bases, and 10 bases lay between the germline ends. CDR3 length: 14 amino acids. Germline-derived CDR1 and CDR2 are SGHVS and FQNEAQ.

The CDR3 bases are TGTGCCAGCAGTTACGGGACAGCCACTTCACCCCTCCACTTT. Its translation: CASSYGTATSPLHF. The chain uses TRBV6-5 and TRBJ1-6; 7 bases agree with TRBD1. The trim removed 2 bases at V and 9 bases at J, leaving 4 bases unmatched. Germline V gene data show CDR1 as MNHEY and CDR2 as SVGAGI. The CDR3 length is 14 residues.

J is TRBJ1-5 and V is TRBV5-8, with D hard to call. The CDR3 extends over 15 amino acids. Trimming shortened V by 9 bases and J by 4 bases, and 20 bases separated the two germline ends. Germline V gene sequence: CDR1 SGHTS, CDR2 YDEGEE. The CDR3 spells CATSPRSHLNQPQHF. CDR3 DNA: TGTGCCACTTCCCCCCGGAGCCACTTGAATCAGCCCCAGCATTTT.

The V and J genes are TRBV18 and TRBJ2-3; a weak D match, TRBD2 (6 bases). The germline CDR1 and CDR2 sequences are KGHSH and LQKENI. The germline V and J ends were trimmed by 5 bases and 6 bases, with 18 bases remaining between them. This CDR3 comprises 15 residues. In DNA, the CDR3 is TGTGCCAGCTCATTTCCTGGCGGAGGGCTTGATACGCAGTATTTT. Its protein product is CASSFPGGGLDTQYF. The complete variable domain, with remaining parts taken from reference TRBV18 and TRBJ2-3, reads NAGVMQNPRHLVRRRGQEARLRCSPMKGHSHVYWYRQLPEEGLKFMVYLQKENIIDESGMPKERFSAEFPKEGPSILRIQQVVRGDSAAYFCASSFPGGGLDTQYFGPGTRLTVL.

V gene TRBV4-1 combines with J gene TRBJ1-1; D possibly corresponds to TRBD1 (5 bases). Germline V gene lookup returns CDR1 MGHRA and CDR2 YSYEKL. The CDR3 has 15 amino acids. V lost 1 base and J lost 5, with 14 bases in between. CDR3 region: CASSQVSQGGTEAFF. CDR3 in DNA: TGCGCCAGCAGCCAAGTTAGTCAGGGCGGAACTGAAGCTTTCTTT.

V is TRBV4-3 and J is TRBJ1-1; no clear D. The CDR3 consists of 15 residues. Germline V gene data show CDR1 as LGHNA and CDR2 as YSLEER. Trimming removed 4 bases at V and 3 bases at J, with 15 bases between. The CDR3 nucleotides are TGCGCCAGCAGCCTCGGGTTCGGCAAGTACACTGAAGCTTTCTTT. Translated: CASSLGFGKYTEAFF.

The chain has TRBV14 and TRBJ2-3; TRBD2 aligns across 10 bases. Losses at the gene ends were 0 bases for V and 8 bases for J; bases not matched to a gene: 5. CDR3 size: 15 residues. Germline V lookup: CDR1 SGHDN, CDR2 FVKESK. In DNA, the CDR3 is TGTGCCAGCAGCCAAGATGGTTCTAGCGGGAGTACGCAGTATTTT. Translation gives CASSQDGSSGSTQYF.

V and J are TRBV7-8 and TRBJ2-2; TRBD1 agrees at 11 bases. V lost 7 bases and J lost 5; bases outside the gene matches: 6. CDR3 length: 15 residues. Per germline, CDR1 SGHVS and CDR2 FQNEAQ. Written as DNA, the CDR3 is TGTGCCAGCACGGGGGACAGGGGGGAAACCGGGGAGCTGTTTTTT. This sequence encodes CASTGDRGETGELFF.

The chain has TRBV27 and TRBJ2-1; 10 bases agree with TRBD2. Germline CDR1 is MNHEY and CDR2 is SMNVEV (reference sequence). V was clipped by 3 bases and J by 8 bases; unmatched bases: 7. The CDR3 runs 15 residues. The CDR3 sequence is CASSLSVAGGDEQFF. The CDR3 DNA follows: TGTGCCAGCAGTTTGTCGGTAGCGGGAGGCGATGAGCAGTTCTTC.

CDR3 amino acids: CASRSRDNNYGYTF. In DNA, the CDR3 is TGTGCCAGCAGATCCCGGGACAATAACTATGGCTACACCTTC. The rearrangement links TRBV2 to TRBJ1-2, with D maybe TRBD1 (6 bases). Germline V gene lookup returns CDR1 SNHLY and CDR2 FYNNEI. Trimming removed 6 bases from V and 1 base from J, with 12 bases in between. This CDR3 region has 14 residues.

The rearrangement links TRBV28 to TRBJ1-1; TRBD1 might be the D (5 bases). V gave up 8 bases and J gave up 5 bases, with 12 bases separating them. The V gene's germline CDR1 is MDHEN and CDR2 SYDVKM. The CDR3 runs to 12 residues. CDR3 DNA: TGTGCCAGCCTAAGGGGTAGGACTGAAGCTTTCTTT. Translating it yields CASLRGRTEAFF.

This clone appeared a few times. The chain combines TRBV2 with TRBJ1-1, with D hard to call. Per germline, CDR1 SNHLY and CDR2 FYNNEI. V dropped 2 bases and J dropped 0 bases, with 10 bases sitting between them. This CDR3 is built from 15 residues. Here the CDR3 DNA reads TGTGCCAGCAGTGAAATGGCGCAGGTGAACACTGAAGCTTTCTTT. As protein: CASSEMAQVNTEAFF.

The V and J genes are TRBV27 and TRBJ1-4; 7 bases line up with TRBD1. V lost 3 bases, J lost 12 bases, and 10 bases stayed unmatched. The V gene's germline CDR1 is MNHEY and CDR2 SMNVEV (reference sequence). The CDR3 extends over 14 amino acids. CDR3: CASSFRQGSGELFF. In DNA form, the CDR3 reads TGTGCCAGCAGTTTTCGACAGGGTTCGGGAGAACTGTTTTTT.

This chain joins TRBV20-1 and TRBJ2-3; D not resolved. The V and J ends lost 2 bases and 5 bases respectively, with 5 bases between them. The CDR3 is 11 residues long. Germline loops: CDR1 DFQATT, CDR2 SNEGSKA (reference sequence). The CDR3 nucleotides are TGCAGTGCTAGACTGTTAGATACGCAGTATTTT. This gives the protein CSARLLDTQYF.

The V gene is TRBV11-2, the J gene TRBJ2-3; 7 bases line up with TRBD1. Germline V gene lookup returns CDR1 SGHAT and CDR2 FQNNGV. There are 16 residues in the CDR3. V gave up 4 bases and J gave up 0 bases; unmatched junction bases: 7. The CDR3 spells CASSSLGGTSTDTQYF. The DNA of the CDR3 is TGTGCCAGCAGCTCGTTAGGGGGCACCAGCACAGATACGCAGTATTTT.